This is a list of T cell receptor beta chains from one sample in a study of T-cell reconstitution after alpha-beta-depleted transplantation in children. Each CDR3 protein is one row after TCRdb ran MiXCR on the PCR reads. The repertoire consists of about 440,000 distinct CDR3 sequences, with over 40% occurring once and the leading ten covering under 35%. The source was PBMCs, collected before TCRalphabeta/CD19-depleted stem cell transplant. The receptor source for this set is a girl aged 2 to 9 with aplastic anemia, due to receive a stem cell transplant. The CDR3 runs from the conserved cysteine through the conserved F or W. D genes are given only for firm matches. Clone size is given for some rows only: seen once, a few or many times, or a class if the clone is expanded.

TRBJ1-1 TRBD1 - TRBV29-1 CSVGRRLSWDRDTEAFF TGCAGCGTTGGGCGACGCTTATCATGGGACAGGGACACTGAAGCTTTCTTT
TRBJ2-7 TRBD1 - TRBV6-1 CASSTRDRGDEQYF TGTGCCAGCAGTACCAGGGACAGGGGGGACGAGCAGTACTTC
TRBJ2-3 TRBD2 - TRBV28 CASRGTSGGTDTQYF TGTGCCAGCAGGGGGACTAGCGGTGGCACAGATACGCAGTATTTT
TRBJ2-5 TRBD2 many TRBV7-9 CASSLSGSPETQYF TGTGCCAGCAGTTTAAGCGGGAGTCCCGAGACCCAGTACTTC
TRBJ2-2 - few TRBV20-1 CSARRAGRDTGELFF TGCAGTGCTAGAAGGGCGGGTAGAGATACCGGGGAGCTGTTTTTT
TRBJ1-1 TRBD1 many TRBV6-5 CASSYWRTGTTEAFF TGTGCCAGCAGTTACTGGCGGACAGGGACCACTGAAGCTTTCTTT
TRBJ2-3 - many TRBV28 CASSGGPGGGTDTQYF TGTGCCAGCAGTGGGGGCCCCGGCGGAGGGACAGATACGCAGTATTTT
TRBJ2-1 TRBD2 many TRBV16 CASSGTSGSHEQFF TGTGCCAGCAGTGGGACTAGCGGGAGTCATGAGCAGTTCTTC
TRBJ2-5 TRBD1 - TRBV6-6 CASSEQGEETQYF TGTGCCAGCAGTGAGCAGGGGGAAGAGACCCAGTACTTC
TRBJ2-1 - few TRBV2 CARETGYNEQFF TGTGCCAGGGAAACAGGATACAATGAGCAGTTCTTC